The next 7 T cell receptor beta chains were all read from a single sample in a study of blood T cell repertoires in COVID-19. The data were produced by immunoSEQ multiplex PCR, yet TCRdb's version contains in-frame clones alone and is incomplete. The sample has over 70,000 clones; 80% to 90% are singletons. Sample: peripheral blood. Receptor source: a human donor in a cohort sampled during active COVID-19.

The rearrangement links TRBV7-8 to TRBJ1-6; maybe TRBD1 (6 bases). CDR3 size: 14 residues. The germline V gene encodes CDR1 SGHVS and CDR2 FQNEAQ. Trimming removed 5 bases from V and 7 bases from J, with 12 bases in between. DNA for the CDR3: TGTGCCAGCAGCCGGGGGCAGCTAAATTCACCCCTCCACTTT. Its protein product is CASSRGQLNSPLHF.

This clone was counted a few times. The chain employs TRBV6-2 or TRBV6-3 and TRBJ2-2; D unclear. Germline V lookup: CDR1 MNHEY, CDR2 SVGEGT. Trimming removed 2 bases from V and 6 bases from J, with 16 bases in between. The CDR3 consists of 16 residues. The CDR3 DNA is TGTGCCAGCAGTTACCTAGGAGTCCCTAACCCCGGGGAGCTGTTTTTT. Its translation: CASSYLGVPNPGELFF.

This chain links TRBV28 with TRBJ2-7, with D perhaps TRBD1 (5 bases). V shed 2 bases and J shed 2 bases, with 16 bases lying between them. The V gene's germline CDR1 is MDHEN and CDR2 SYDVKM. The CDR3 totals 16 residues. CDR3 region: CASSLEYRTNAYEQYF. The CDR3 DNA is TGTGCCAGCAGTTTAGAGTATCGGACAAATGCCTACGAGCAGTACTTC.

This rearrangement joins TRBV7-3 to TRBJ1-2; TRBD1 matches 7 bases. There are 14 residues in the CDR3. V trimming: 5 bases; J trimming: 6 bases; junction bases outside the gene matches: 9. Germline assignment: CDR1 SGHTA and CDR2 FQGTGA. CDR3 in DNA: TGTGCCAGCAGCCTTACCCGGGACAGCAATGGCTACACCTTC. Encoded protein: CASSLTRDSNGYTF.

The V and J genes are TRBV18 and TRBJ1-4; D not certain. This CDR3 contains 13 residues. The germline gives CDR1 KGHSH, CDR2 LQKENI. V lost 2 bases and J lost 7, with 8 bases in between. This chain's CDR3 is CASSPGRGEKLFF. The DNA of the CDR3 is TGTGCCAGCTCACCAGGCCGGGGTGAAAAACTGTTTTTT.

The rearrangement links TRBV5-1 to TRBJ2-5, with D uncertain. The germline V gene encodes CDR1 SGHRS and CDR2 YFSETQ. Deletions cut 2 bases from V and 2 bases from J, with 7 bases between. The CDR3 length is 13 residues. This chain's CDR3 is CASSLAEQETQYF. The CDR3 region has the DNA TGCGCCAGCAGCTTAGCCGAACAAGAGACCCAGTACTTC. The entire variable domain, with the rest obtained from reference TRBV5-1 and TRBJ2-5, is as follows: KAGVTQTPRYLIKTRGQQVTLSCSPISGHRSVSWYQQTPGQGLQFLFEYFSETQRNKGNFPGRFSGRQFSNSRSEMNVSTLELGDSALYLCASSLAEQETQYFGPGTRLLVL.

The genes are TRBV30 and TRBJ2-2; D gene uncertain. The CDR3 is 15 amino acids. Germline-derived CDR1 and CDR2 are GTSNPN and SVGIG (reference sequence). V was pared by 0 bases and J by 0 bases, with 8 bases between. The CDR3 nucleotides are TGTGCCTGGAGTGTAGTCAGCGCGAACACCGGGGAGCTGTTTTTT. Translated, it gives CAWSVVSANTGELFF.